This T cell receptor (beta chain) was identified in a study of T cells after yellow fever vaccination. About the research overall: Libraries from low-cell-number fractions were prepared with the SMART-Seq v4 Ultra Low Input RNA kit.

V was clipped by 5 bases and J by 2 bases; unmatched bases: 6. The CDR3 sequence is 14 residues long. Per the germline V gene, CDR1 is SGHRS and CDR2 is YFSETQ. This clonotype appeared many times. Its cognate antigen is unknown. The study made its TCR cDNA through 5'RACE template switching. That step introduced a universal primer site along with UMIs. MiXCR was run by TCRdb on the 5' RACE reads, yielding one entry per CDR3 protein. The table lists about 220,000 distinct CDR3 sequences, about 7% of them singletons. Notes on the study in general: Compared with primary, the secondary response was weaker and peaked at day 5, not 15.

This sequence originates from a man in his thirties or forties who received the YFV17D yellow fever vaccine. The source material was CD4+ T cells sorted from PBMCs, sampled on the day of the yellow fever booster vaccination. The J gene is TRBJ2-5, the V gene TRBV5-1, with TRBD2 identical over 7 bases. Written as DNA, the CDR3 is TGCGCCAGCAGGCTTGTGGGACTACAAGAGACCCAGTACTTC. This codes for CASRLVGLQETQYF.